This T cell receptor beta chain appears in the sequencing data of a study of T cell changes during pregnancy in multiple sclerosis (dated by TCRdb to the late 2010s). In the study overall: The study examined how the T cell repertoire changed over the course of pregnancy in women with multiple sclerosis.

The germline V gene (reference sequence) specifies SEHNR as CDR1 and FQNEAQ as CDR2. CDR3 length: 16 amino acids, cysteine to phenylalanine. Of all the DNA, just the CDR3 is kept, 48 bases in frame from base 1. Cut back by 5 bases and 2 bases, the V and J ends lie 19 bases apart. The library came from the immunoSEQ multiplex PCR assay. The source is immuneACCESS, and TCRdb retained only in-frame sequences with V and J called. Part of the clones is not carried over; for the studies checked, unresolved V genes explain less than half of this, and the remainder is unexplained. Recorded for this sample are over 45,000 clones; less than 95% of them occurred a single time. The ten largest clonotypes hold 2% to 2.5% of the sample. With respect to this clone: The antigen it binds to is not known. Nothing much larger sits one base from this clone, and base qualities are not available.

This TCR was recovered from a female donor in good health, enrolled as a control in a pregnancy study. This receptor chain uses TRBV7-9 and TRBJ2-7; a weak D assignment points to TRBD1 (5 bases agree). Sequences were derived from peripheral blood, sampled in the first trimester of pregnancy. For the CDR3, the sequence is CASSPQVGRAPYEQYF. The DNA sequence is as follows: TGTGCCAGCAGCCCCCAGGTGGGCAGGGCCCCCTACGAGCAGTACTTC.